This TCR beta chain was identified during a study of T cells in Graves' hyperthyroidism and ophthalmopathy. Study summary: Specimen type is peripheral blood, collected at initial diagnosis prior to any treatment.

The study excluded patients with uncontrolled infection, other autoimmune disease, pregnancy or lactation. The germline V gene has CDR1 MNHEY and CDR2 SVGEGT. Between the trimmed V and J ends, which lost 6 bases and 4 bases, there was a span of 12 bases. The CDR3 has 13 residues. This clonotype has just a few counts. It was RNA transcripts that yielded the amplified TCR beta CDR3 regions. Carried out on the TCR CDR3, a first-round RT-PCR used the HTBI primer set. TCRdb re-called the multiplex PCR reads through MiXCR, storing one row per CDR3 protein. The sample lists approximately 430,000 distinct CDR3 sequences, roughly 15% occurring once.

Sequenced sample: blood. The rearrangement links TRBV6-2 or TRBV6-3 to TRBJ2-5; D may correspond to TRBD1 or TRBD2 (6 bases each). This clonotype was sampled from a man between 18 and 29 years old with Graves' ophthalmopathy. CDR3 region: CASRLGGRETQYF. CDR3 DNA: TGTGCCAGCAGACTAGGGGGGAGAGAGACCCAGTACTTC.